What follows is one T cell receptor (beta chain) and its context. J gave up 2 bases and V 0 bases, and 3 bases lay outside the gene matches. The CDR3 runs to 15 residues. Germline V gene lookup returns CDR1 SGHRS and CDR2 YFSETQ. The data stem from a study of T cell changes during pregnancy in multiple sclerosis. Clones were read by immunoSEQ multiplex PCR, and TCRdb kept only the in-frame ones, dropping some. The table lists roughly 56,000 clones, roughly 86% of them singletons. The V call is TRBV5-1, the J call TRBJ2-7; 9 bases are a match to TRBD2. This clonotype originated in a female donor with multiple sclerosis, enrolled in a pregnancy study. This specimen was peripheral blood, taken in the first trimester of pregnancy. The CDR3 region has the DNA TGCGCCAGCAGCTTGGGGGCTAGCGGGGCCTACGAGCAGTACTTC. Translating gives CASSLGASGAYEQYF. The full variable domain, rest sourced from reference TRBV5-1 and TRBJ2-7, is KAGVTQTPRYLIKTRGQQVTLSCSPISGHRSVSWYQQTPGQGLQFLFEYFSETQRNKGNFPGRFSGRQFSNSRSEMNVSTLELGDSALYLCASSLGASGAYEQYFGPGTRLTVT.